This T cell receptor (beta chain) was sequenced for a study of blood T cell repertoires in COVID-19. Authors' methods: Counts of nucleated cells, estimated from reference gene primer amplification, were obtained. Profiled with immunoSEQ multiplex PCR; TCRdb holds only in-frame clones, not every one. The V and J calls and clone size come from that table; D and trimming were worked out from the DNA. The table includes 40,000 to 45,000 clones, 80% to 90% detected once. V was pared by 9 bases and J by 1 base, with 4 bases of the junction left unmatched. The V gene's germline CDR1 is KGHDR and CDR2 SFDVKD. This CDR3 region has 13 residues.

The sequence came from a human donor in a cohort sampled during active COVID-19. Sequencing was done on a sample of peripheral blood. This rearrangement joins TRBV24-1 to TRBJ1-1; 7 positions agree with TRBD1. The CDR3 DNA sequence: TGTGCCACCCCCCAGGGGGGGAACACTGAAGCTTTCTTT. Its translation is CATPQGGNTEAFF.